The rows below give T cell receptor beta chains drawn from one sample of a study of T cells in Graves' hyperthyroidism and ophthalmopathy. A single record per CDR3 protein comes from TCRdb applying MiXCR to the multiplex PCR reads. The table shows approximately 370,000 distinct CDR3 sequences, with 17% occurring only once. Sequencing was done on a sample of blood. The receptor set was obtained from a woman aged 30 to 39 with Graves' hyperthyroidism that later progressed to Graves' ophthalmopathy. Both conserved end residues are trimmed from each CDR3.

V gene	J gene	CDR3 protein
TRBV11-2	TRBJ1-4	ASSSWTEKDEKLF
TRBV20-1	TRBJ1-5	SARDPGQLSNQPQH
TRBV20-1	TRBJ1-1	SASDGYTEAF
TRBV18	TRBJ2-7	ASSPFVGEYSYEQY
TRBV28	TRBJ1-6	ASSLGPVRTRNSPLH
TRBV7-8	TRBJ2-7	ASSPRTGEYEQY
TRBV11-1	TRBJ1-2	ASSFGSNYGYT
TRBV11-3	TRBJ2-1	ASSLGSDLWGNEQF
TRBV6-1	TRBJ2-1	ASSPGPREQF
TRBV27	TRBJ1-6	ASSSTGGWSPLH
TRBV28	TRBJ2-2	ASSVTGSTGELF
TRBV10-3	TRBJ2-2	AINGQGNTGELF
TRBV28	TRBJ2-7	ASSFRGRGNVDEQY
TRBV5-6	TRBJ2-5	ASSLDRYQETQY
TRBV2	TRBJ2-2	ASSQPVGLTGELF
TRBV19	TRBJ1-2	ASKVAYGTGGGGYGYT
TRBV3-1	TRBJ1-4	ASSRTGGGTNEKLF
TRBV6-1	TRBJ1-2	ASSADRNYGYT
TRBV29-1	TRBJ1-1	SGGQGQAF
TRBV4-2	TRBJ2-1	ASSQGGRTYNEQF
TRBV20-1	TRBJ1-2	SAEQGSDGYT
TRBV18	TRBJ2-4	ASSPLSGGQHIQY
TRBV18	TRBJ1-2	ASSPLLLGGYGYT
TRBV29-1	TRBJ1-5	SVEQSDRGLGNQPQH
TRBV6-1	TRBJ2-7	ASGEKAYEQY
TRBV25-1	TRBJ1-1	ASSAGQGRTEAF
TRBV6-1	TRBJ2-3	ASSEVVSGTDTQY
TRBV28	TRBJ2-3	ASSEPSGRTDTQY
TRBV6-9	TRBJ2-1	ASSYSGDREF
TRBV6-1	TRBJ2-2	ASSHPRDRGSNTGELF
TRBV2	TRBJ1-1	ASKRDRENEAF
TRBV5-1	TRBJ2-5	ASSSLAGPVETQY
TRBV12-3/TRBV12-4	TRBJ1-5	ASSPRQGLGQPQH
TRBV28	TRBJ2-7	ASSFSGPSYEQY
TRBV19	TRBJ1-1	ASSIGRENTEAF
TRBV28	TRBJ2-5	ASSSEEIRGRPPETQY
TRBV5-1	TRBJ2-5	ASSLDRGYETQY
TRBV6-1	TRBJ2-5	ASSYDSVGQGIPQETQY
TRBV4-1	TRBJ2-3	ASSLLAGADTQY
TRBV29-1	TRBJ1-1	SVVEVGTEAF
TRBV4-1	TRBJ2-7	ASSHVQTGVLGVYEQY
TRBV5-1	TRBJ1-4	ASSLDGKQLF
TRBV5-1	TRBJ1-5	ASSFSENQPQH
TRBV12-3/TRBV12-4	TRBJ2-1	ASSPRTGLVNEQF
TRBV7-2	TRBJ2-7	ASTRAWGSGGTVSYEQY
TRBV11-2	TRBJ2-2	ASSLEAPNTGELF
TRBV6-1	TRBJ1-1	ARLKEDRGPEVGDTEAF
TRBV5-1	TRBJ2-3	ASRPQGYYTDTQY
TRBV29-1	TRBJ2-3	SVTGGLGTDTQY
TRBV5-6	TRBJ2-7	ASSFVGDRRSGEQY
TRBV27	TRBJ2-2	ASSFGGPDTGELF